This T cell receptor (beta chain) was recorded in a study of somatic mutations in cytotoxic T cells in rheumatoid arthritis. Whole-study context: Blood from the patient (about 29 ml EDTA) was drawn right after diagnosis, pretreatment.

The CDR3 runs to 15 residues. Germline CDR1 LGHNA, CDR2 YSLEER. The ends lost 3 bases at V and 5 bases at J; junction bases unmatched: 4. Using immunoSEQ multiplex PCR, the repertoire was profiled, and TCRdb retains in-frame clones only, with some absent. The table has approximately 19,000 clones, approximately 78% seen once; the top ten hold roughly 13%. Sequenced sample: CD8+ T cells sorted from blood. This TCR was recovered from an adult with rheumatoid arthritis. This sequence joins TRBV4-3 and TRBJ2-3; the match to TRBD2 covers 11 bases. The CDR3 protein is CASSHSGGAGDTQYF. CDR3 sequence (DNA): TGCGCCAGCAGCCATAGCGGGGGGGCCGGAGATACGCAGTATTTT.